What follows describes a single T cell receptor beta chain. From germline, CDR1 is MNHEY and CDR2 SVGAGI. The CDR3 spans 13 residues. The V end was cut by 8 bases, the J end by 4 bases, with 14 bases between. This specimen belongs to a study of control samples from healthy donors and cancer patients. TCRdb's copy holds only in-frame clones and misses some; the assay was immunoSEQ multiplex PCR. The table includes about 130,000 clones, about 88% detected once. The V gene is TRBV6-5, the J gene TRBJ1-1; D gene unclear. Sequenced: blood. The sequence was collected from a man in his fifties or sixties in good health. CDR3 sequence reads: CASLPRKGTEAFF. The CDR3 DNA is TGTGCCAGCCTCCCCCGGAAGGGCACTGAAGCTTTCTTT.